These T cell receptor beta chains were read from a single sample in a study of cytomegalovirus exposure and HLA in healthy donors. Assay used: immunoSEQ multiplex PCR; TCRdb lists only in-frame clones, some missing. The repertoire holds around 100,000 clones, with more than 60% as singletons. Material: PBMCs. The receptor set was obtained from a female donor in good health and CMV-seropositive. Each CDR3 is given without its conserved first and last residue. Fields, in order: CDR3 protein, clone size, J gene, V gene, D gene. D genes are given only for firm matches. Expanded clones are given a class, and other clones once, few, many or no size at all.

ASSFSAGPRETQY	NA	TRBJ2-5	TRBV7-2	TRBD2
ASSRVGRGISYEQY	once	TRBJ2-7	TRBV5-1	NA
ASSPAAGGNTGELF	NA	TRBJ2-2	TRBV19	NA
ASSPGNTNYGYT	NA	TRBJ1-2	TRBV6-5	NA
ASSIQGDTEAF	NA	TRBJ1-1	TRBV7-2	NA
ASSPPLAGVADTQY	NA	TRBJ2-3	TRBV18	TRBD2
ASSTRRGGVADTQY	NA	TRBJ2-3	TRBV27	TRBD2
ASRSASGSYNEQF	NA	TRBJ2-1	TRBV5-1	TRBD2
ASAQRGYNEQF	NA	TRBJ2-1	TRBV7-9	TRBD2
ASSSAAQETQY	NA	TRBJ2-5	TRBV5-4	NA
ASSLDSHTDTQY	NA	TRBJ2-3	TRBV7-6	NA
ASSQAEGALRFATYT	NA	TRBJ1-2	TRBV14	TRBD1
ASSPLGQMNTEAF	few	TRBJ1-1	TRBV18	NA
ASSEQGSTGELF	NA	TRBJ2-2	TRBV2	NA
ASSLASSGGVQETQY	NA	TRBJ2-5	TRBV7-2	TRBD2
ASSSRTREGYPNTGELF	NA	TRBJ2-2	TRBV13	NA
ASSLREPNTEAF	NA	TRBJ1-1	TRBV7-2	NA
ASSFPGQANHYEQY	NA	TRBJ2-7	TRBV7-3	TRBD1
ASTGLAGTGETQY	few	TRBJ2-5	TRBV6-6	TRBD2
ASSPNQGIIGYGYT	NA	TRBJ1-2	TRBV14	NA
ASSREYSGNTIY	few	TRBJ1-3	TRBV6-5	NA
ASSTNRGFWEKLF	few	TRBJ1-4	TRBV28	TRBD1